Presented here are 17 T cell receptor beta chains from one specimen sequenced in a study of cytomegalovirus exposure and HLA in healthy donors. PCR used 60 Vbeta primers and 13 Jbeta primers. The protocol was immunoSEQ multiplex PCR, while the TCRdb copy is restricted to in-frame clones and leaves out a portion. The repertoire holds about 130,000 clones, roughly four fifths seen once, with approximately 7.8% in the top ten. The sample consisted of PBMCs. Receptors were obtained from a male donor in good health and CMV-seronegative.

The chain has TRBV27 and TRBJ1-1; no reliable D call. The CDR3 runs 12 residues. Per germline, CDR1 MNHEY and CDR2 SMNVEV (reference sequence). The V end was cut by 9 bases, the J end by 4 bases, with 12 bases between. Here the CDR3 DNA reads TGTGCCAGAAGGGAGGTAGGCACTGAAGCTTTCTTT. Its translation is CARREVGTEAFF.

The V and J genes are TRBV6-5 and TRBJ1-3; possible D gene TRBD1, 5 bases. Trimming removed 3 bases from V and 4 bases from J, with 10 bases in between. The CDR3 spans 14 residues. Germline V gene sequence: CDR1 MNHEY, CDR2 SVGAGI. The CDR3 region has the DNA TGTGCCAGCAGTTATCGGGGGGAAGGAAACACCATATATTTT. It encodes CASSYRGEGNTIYF.

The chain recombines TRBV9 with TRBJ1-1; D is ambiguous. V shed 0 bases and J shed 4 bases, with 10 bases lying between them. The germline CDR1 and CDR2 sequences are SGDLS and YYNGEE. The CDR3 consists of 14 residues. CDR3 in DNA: TGTGCCAGCAGCGTAGATGGGAGGCGCACTGAAGCTTTCTTT. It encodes CASSVDGRRTEAFF.

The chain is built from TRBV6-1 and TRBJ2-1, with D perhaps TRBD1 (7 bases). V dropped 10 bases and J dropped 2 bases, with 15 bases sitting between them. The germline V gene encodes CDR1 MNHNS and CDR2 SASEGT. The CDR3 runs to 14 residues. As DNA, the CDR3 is TGTGCCACCGGCCAGGGGGGCGCCTACAATGAGCAGTTCTTC. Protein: CATGQGGAYNEQFF.

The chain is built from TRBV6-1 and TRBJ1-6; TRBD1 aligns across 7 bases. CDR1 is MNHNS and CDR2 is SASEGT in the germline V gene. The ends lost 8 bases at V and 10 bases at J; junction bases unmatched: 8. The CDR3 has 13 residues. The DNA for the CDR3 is TGTGCCAGCGAAACAGGGGTTCGGTCACCCCTCCACTTT. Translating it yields CASETGVRSPLHF.

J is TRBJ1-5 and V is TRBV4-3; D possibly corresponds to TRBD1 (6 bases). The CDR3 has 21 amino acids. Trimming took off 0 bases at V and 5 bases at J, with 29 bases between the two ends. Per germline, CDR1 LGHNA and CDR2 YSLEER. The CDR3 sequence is CASSQEIRGRGIPPGDQPQHF. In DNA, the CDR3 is TGCGCCAGCAGCCAAGAAATCAGGGGTAGGGGAATCCCTCCAGGCGATCAGCCCCAGCATTTT.

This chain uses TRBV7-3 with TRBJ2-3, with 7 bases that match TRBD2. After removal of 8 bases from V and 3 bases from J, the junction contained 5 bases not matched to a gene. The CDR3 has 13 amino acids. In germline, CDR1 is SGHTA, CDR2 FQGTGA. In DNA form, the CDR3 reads TGTGCCAGCCGGCGGGGGAGGACAGATACGCAGTATTTT. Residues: CASRRGRTDTQYF.

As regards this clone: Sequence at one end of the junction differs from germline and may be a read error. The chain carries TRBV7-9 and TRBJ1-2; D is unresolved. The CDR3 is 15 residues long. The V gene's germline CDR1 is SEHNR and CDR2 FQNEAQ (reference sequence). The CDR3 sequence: CSSSLLKGANYGYTF. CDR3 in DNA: TGTTCCAGCAGCTTATTGAAAGGAGCTAACTATGGCTACACCTTC.

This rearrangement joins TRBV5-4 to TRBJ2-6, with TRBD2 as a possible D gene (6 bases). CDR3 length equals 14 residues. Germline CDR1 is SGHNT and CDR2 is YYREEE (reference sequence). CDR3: CAASVNSGANVLTF. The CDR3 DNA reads TGTGCGGCTAGCGTAAACTCTGGGGCCAACGTCCTGACTTTC.

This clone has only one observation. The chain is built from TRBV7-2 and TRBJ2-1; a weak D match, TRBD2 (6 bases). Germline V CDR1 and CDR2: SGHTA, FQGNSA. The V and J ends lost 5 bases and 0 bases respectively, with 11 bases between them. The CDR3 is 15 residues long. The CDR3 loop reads CASSKTRASYNEQFF. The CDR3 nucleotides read TGTGCCAGCAGCAAGACTAGGGCCTCCTACAATGAGCAGTTCTTC.

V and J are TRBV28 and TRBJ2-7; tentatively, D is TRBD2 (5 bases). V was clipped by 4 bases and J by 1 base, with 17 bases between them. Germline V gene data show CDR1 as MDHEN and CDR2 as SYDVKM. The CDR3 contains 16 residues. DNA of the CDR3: TGTGCCAGCAGTTCGAGGAGGTCGTCATCATCCTACGAGCAGTACTTC. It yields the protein CASSSRRSSSSYEQYF.

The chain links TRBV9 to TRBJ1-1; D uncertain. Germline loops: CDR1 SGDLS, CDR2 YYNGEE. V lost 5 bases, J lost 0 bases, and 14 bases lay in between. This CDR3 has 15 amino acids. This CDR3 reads CASSYQEPMNTEAFF. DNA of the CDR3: TGTGCCAGCAGTTATCAGGAACCCATGAACACTGAAGCTTTCTTT.

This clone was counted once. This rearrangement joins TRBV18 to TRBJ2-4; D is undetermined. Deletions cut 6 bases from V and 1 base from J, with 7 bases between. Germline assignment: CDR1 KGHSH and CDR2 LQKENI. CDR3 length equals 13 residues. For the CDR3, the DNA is TGTGCCAGCTCGCCCGGGGCCAAAAACATTCAGTACTTC. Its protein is CASSPGAKNIQYF. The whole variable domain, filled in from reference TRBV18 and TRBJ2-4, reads NAGVMQNPRHLVRRRGQEARLRCSPMKGHSHVYWYRQLPEEGLKFMVYLQKENIIDESGMPKERFSAEFPKEGPSILRIQQVVRGDSAAYFCASSPGAKNIQYFGAGTRLSVL.

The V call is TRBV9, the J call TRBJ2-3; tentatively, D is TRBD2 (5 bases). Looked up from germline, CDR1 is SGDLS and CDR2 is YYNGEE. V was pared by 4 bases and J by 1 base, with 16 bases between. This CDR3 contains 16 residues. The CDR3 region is CASSPRDYGRTDTQYF. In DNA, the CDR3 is TGTGCCAGCAGCCCCCGGGATTACGGGCGCACAGATACGCAGTATTTT.

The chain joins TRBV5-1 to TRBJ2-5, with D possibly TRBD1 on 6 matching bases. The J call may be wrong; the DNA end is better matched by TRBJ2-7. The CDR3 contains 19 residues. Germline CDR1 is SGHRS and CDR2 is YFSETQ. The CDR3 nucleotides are TGCGCCAGCAGCTTGGATGGGCCCAGGGGTGGATCGAGCTCCTACGAGCAGTACTTC. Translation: CASSLDGPRGGSSSYEQYF.

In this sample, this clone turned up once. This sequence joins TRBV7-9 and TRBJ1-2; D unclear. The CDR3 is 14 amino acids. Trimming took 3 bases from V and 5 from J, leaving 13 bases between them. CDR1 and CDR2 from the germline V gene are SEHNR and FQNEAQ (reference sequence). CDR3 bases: TGTGCCAGCAGCTTCATCCGGTCTGCGTATGGCTACACCTTC. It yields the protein CASSFIRSAYGYTF.

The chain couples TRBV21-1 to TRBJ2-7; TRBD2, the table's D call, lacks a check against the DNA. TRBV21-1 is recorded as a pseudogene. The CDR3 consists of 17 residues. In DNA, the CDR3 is TGTGCCAGCAGCAATTGCCCCGTGACTAGCGATGCATACGAGCAGTACTTC. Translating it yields CASSNCPVTSDAYEQYF.